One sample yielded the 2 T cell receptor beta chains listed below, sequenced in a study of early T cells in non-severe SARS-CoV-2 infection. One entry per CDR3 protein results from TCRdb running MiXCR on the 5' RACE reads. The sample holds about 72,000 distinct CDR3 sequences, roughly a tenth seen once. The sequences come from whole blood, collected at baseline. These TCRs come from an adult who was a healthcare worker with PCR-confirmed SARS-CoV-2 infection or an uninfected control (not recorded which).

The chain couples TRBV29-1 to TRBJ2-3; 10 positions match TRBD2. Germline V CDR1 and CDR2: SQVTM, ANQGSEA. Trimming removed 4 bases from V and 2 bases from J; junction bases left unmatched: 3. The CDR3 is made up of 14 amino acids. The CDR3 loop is CSVGGLADTDTQYF. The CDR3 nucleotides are TGCAGCGTTGGCGGACTAGCGGACACAGATACGCAGTATTTT.

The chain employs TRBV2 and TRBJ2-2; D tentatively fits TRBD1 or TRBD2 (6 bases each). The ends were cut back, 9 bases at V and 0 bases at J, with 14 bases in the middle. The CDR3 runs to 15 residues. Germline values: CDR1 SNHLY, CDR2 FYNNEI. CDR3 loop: CASIGGPTNTGELFF. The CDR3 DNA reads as TGTGCCAGTATAGGGGGGCCGACGAACACCGGGGAGCTGTTTTTT.